The source of this T cell receptor beta chain is a study of cytomegalovirus exposure and HLA in healthy donors. The CDR3 is 18 residues long. Germline lookup yields CDR1 SNHLY and CDR2 FYNNEI. V was clipped by 0 bases and J by 1 base; unmatched bases: 9. The PCR contained 60 Vbeta and 13 Jbeta primers. Libraries were prepared by immunoSEQ multiplex PCR; TCRdb keeps only in-frame clonotypes and omits some of them. The sample lists some 150,000 clones; 70% to 85% were seen once. The rearrangement links TRBV2 to TRBJ2-5, with TRBD2 identical over 9 bases. This clonotype was sampled from a woman aged 25 to 39 in good health and CMV-seronegative. What was sequenced was PBMCs. CDR3 sequence: CASSEAAWTSDSQETQYF. CDR3 nucleotide sequence: TGTGCCAGCAGTGAAGCAGCCTGGACTAGCGATTCCCAAGAGACCCAGTACTTC.